A single TCR beta chain is shown here with its context. Per germline, CDR1 LGHNA and CDR2 YNFKEQ. V shed 4 bases, J shed 0 bases, and the junction held 14 bases outside the gene matches. The CDR3 length is 21 residues. The data were taken from a study of blood T cell repertoires in COVID-19. Profiled with immunoSEQ multiplex PCR; TCRdb holds only in-frame clones, not every one. This table holds roughly 370,000 clones, around nine tenths found once. This chain uses TRBV4-2 with TRBJ2-1, with TRBD2 matching over 14 bases. The sequencing input was PBMCs or T cells enriched from blood (not recorded which). The receptor was derived from a woman in her forties or fifties who had recovered from COVID-19. The CDR3: CASSRAQTSGGARSSYNEQFF. The CDR3 nucleotides read TGTGCCAGCAGCCGAGCCCAGACTAGCGGGGGGGCAAGGAGCTCCTACAATGAGCAGTTCTTC.